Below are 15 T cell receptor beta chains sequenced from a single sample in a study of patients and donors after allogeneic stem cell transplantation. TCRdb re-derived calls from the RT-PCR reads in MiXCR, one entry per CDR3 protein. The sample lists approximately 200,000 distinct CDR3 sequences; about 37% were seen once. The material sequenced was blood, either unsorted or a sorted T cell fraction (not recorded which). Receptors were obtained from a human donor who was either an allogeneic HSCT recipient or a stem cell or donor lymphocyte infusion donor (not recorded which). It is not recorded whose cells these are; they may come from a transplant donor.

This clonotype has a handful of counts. CDR3 nucleotide sequence: TGTGCCAGCAGCCGCCGCCAAGACAGGGGGAATTCACCCCTCCACTTT. This translates into CASSRRQDRGNSPLHF. The chain employs TRBV5-5 and TRBJ1-6; 9 positions agree with TRBD1. Germline V lookup: CDR1 SGHKS, CDR2 YYEKEE (reference sequence). V trimming: 4 bases; J trimming: 7 bases; junction bases outside the gene matches: 9. CDR3 size: 16 residues.

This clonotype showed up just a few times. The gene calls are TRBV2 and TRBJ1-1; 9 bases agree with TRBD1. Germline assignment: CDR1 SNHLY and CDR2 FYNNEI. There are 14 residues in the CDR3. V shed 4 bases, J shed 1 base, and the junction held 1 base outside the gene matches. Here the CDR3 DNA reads TGTGCCAGCAGTGCGGGACAGGGGAACACTGAAGCTTTCTTT. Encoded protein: CASSAGQGNTEAFF.

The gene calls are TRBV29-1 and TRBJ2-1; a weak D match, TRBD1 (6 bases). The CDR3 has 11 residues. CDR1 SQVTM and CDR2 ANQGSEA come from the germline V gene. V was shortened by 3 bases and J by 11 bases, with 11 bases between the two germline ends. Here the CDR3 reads CSVDKTGQQFF. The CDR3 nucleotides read TGCAGCGTTGATAAAACAGGGCAGCAGTTCTTC.

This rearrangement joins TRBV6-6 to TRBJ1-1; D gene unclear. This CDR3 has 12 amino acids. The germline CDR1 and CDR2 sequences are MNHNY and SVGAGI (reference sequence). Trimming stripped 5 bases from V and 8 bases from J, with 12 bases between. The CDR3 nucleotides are TGTGCCAGCAGTCTGTCGACGGACGAAGCTTTCTTT. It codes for CASSLSTDEAFF.

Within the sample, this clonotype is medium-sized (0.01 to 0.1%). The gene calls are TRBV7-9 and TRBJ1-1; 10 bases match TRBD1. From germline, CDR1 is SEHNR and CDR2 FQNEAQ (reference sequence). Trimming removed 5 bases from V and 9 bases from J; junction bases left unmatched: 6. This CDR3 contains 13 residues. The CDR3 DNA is TGTGCCAGCAGCCGACAGGGGGCGGCGAAAGCTTTCTTT. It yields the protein CASSRQGAAKAFF. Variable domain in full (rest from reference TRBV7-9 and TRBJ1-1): DTGVSQNPRHKITKRGQNVTFRCDPISEHNRLYWYRQTLGQGPEFLTYFQNEAQLEKSRLLSDRFSAERPKGSFSTLEIQRTEQGDSAMYLCASSRQGAAKAFFGQGTRLTVV.

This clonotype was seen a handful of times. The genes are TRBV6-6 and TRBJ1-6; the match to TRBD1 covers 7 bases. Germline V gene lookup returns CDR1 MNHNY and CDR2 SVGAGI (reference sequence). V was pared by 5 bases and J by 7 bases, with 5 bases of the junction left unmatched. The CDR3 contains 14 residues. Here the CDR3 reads CASSGGTVNSPLHF. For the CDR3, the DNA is TGTGCCAGCAGTGGCGGGACAGTGAATTCACCCCTCCACTTT.

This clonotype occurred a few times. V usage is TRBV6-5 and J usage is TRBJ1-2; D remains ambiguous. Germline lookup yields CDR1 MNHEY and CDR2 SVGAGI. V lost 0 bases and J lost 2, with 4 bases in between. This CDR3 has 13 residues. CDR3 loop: CASSYSFNYGYTF. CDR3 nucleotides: TGTGCCAGCAGTTACTCTTTCAACTATGGCTACACCTTC.

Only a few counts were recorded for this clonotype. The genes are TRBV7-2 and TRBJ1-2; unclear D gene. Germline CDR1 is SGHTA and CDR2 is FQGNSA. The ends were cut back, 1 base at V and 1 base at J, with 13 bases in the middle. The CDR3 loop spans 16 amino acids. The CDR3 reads CASSLDQQAINYGYTF. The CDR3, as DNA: TGTGCCAGCAGCTTAGACCAGCAGGCGATTAACTATGGCTACACCTTC. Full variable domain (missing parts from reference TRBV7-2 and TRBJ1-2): GAGVSQSPSNKVTEKGKDVELRCDPISGHTALYWYRQSLGQGLEFLIYFQGNSAPDKSGLPSDRFSAERTGGSVSTLTIQRTQQEDSAVYLCASSLDQQAINYGYTFGSGTRLTVV.

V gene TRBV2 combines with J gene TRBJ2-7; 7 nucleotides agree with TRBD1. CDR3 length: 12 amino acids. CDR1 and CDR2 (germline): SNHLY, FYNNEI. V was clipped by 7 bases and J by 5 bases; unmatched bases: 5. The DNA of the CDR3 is TGTGCCAGCAAGGGGGCAAAGGACGAGCAGTACTTC. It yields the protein CASKGAKDEQYF.

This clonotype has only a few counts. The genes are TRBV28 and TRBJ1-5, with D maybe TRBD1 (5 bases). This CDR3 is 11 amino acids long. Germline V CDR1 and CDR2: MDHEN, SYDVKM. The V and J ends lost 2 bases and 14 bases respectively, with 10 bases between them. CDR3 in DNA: TGTGCCAGCAGTTTAGAGACAGCGAAGCATTTT. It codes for CASSLETAKHF.

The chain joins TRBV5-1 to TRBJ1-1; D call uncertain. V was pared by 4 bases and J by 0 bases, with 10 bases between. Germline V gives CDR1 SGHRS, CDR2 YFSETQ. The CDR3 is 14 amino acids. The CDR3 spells CASSILPVNTEAFF. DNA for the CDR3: TGCGCCAGCAGCATCCTCCCGGTGAACACTGAAGCTTTCTTT.

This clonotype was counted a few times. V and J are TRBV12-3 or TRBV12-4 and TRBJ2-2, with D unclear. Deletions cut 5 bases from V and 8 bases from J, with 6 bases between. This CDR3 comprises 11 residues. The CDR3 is CASSVWGELFF. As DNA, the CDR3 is TGTGCCAGCAGTGTGTGGGGGGAGCTGTTTTTT.

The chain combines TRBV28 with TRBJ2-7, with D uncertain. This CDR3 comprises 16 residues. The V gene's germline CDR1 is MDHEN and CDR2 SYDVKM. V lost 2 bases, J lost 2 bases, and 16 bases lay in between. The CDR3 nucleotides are TGTGCCAGCAGTTTACCCCCCGCAGGTTCCCCCTACGAGCAGTACTTC. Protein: CASSLPPAGSPYEQYF.

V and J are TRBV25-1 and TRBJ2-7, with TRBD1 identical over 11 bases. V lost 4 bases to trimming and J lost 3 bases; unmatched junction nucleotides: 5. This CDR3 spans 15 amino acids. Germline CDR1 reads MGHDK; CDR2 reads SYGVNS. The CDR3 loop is CASSAPGQGDYEQYF. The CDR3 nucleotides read TGTGCCAGCAGTGCTCCGGGACAGGGGGACTACGAGCAGTACTTC.

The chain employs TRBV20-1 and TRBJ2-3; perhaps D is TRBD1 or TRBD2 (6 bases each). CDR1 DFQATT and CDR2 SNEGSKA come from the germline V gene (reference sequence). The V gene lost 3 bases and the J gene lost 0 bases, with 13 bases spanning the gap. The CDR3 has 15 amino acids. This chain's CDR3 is CSARNGGPSTDTQYF. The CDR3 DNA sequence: TGCAGTGCTAGGAACGGGGGCCCTAGCACAGATACGCAGTATTTT.